These T cell receptor beta chains were read from a single sample in a study of blood T cell repertoires in COVID-19. Only in-frame clones appear in the TCRdb table, and some are missing; sequencing was by immunoSEQ multiplex PCR. This table holds around 86,000 clones, approximately 85% found once. The sample was peripheral blood. The source of these receptors is a human donor in a cohort sampled during active COVID-19. Both conserved end residues are part of each CDR3. A D gene is named only where the DNA matches it firmly. Clone size is stated in some rows and not others, as once, few, many or a class when expanded.

J	size	length	D	V	DNA	CDR3
TRBJ1-5	-	17	TRBD1	TRBV6-2/TRBV6-3	TGTGCCAGCAGTTGGGGACAGGGGGATACGGGTAGTCAGCCCCAGCATTTT	CASSWGQGDTGSQPQHF
TRBJ2-5	-	18	TRBD1	TRBV4-3	TGCGCCAGCAGCCCCTCCGGGACAGGGGCTTTGAAGGGCGAGACCCAGTACTTC	CASSPSGTGALKGETQYF
TRBJ1-4	-	12	-	TRBV25-1	TGTGCCAGCAGTGCAGGGGTTGAAAAACTGTTTTTT	CASSAGVEKLFF
TRBJ2-3	-	16	-	TRBV3-1/TRBV3-2	TGTGCCAGCAGCCAAGATCTAAGAGGTAGCACAGATACGCAGTATTTT	CASSQDLRGSTDTQYF
TRBJ2-5	-	15	-	TRBV15	TGTGCCACCAGCAGAGCGGGCGGGGATGGAGAGACCCAGTACTTC	CATSRAGGDGETQYF
TRBJ1-2	-	13	TRBD1	TRBV5-4	TGTGCCAGCAGCCATACAGGGGATTATGGCTACACCTTC	CASSHTGDYGYTF
TRBJ1-4	-	16	-	TRBV5-6	TGTGCCAGCAGCTTGAGCGGAGGTGCAACTAATGAAAAACTGTTTTTT	CASSLSGGATNEKLFF
TRBJ2-3	once	15	-	TRBV7-2	TGTGCCAGCAGCTTAAGGTCAGCTAGGGAGGATACGCAGTATTTT	CASSLRSAREDTQYF
TRBJ1-1	-	15	-	TRBV6-5	TGTGCCAGCAGTTACTCCAGGACAGCGAACACTGAAGCTTTCTTT	CASSYSRTANTEAFF
TRBJ2-2	-	12	-	TRBV7-9	TGTGCCAGCAGCCTAAACACCGGGGAGCTGTTTTTT	CASSLNTGELFF
TRBJ1-1	-	15	TRBD1	TRBV4-3	TGCGCCAGCAGCCAGGCGGGACAGGGCAGCACTGAAGCTTTCTTT	CASSQAGQGSTEAFF
TRBJ1-2	-	13	TRBD1	TRBV12-3/TRBV12-4	TGTGCCAGCAGTGCTGGGACAGGGGTAGGCTACACCTTC	CASSAGTGVGYTF
TRBJ1-3	-	14	-	TRBV4-3	TGCGCCAGCAGCCAATTGAGCTCTGGAAACACCATATATTTT	CASSQLSSGNTIYF
TRBJ1-2	few	13	TRBD1	TRBV5-6	TGTGCCAGCAGCTTTGACAGGGTAGATGGCTACACCTTC	CASSFDRVDGYTF
TRBJ2-1	-	16	-	TRBV6-5	TGTGCCAGCAGTTACTTCGTGGCTAGCGCGGGTAATGAGCAGTTCTTC	CASSYFVASAGNEQFF
TRBJ1-2	-	15	-	TRBV5-4	TGTGCCAGCAGCGTCGCCCAGGGATCCGGCTATGGCTACACCTTC	CASSVAQGSGYGYTF
TRBJ2-4	-	10	-	TRBV20-1	TGCAGTGCTAGCTCAAACATTCAGTACTTC	CSASSNIQYF
TRBJ2-1	-	16	-	TRBV9	TGTGCCAGCAGCGTAGTCGTGGACTTGCCATTCAATGAGCAGTTCTTC	CASSVVVDLPFNEQFF
TRBJ2-7	-	13	-	TRBV6-5	TGTGCCAGCATGGCCGCGGCTACCTACGAGCAGTACTTC	CASMAAATYEQYF